Each of the 9 T cell receptor beta chains below was sequenced from the same sample in a study of glioma-infiltrating T cells. Using RNA template, CDR3s of TCR alpha and beta were amplified with iRepertoire arm-PCR. TCRdb ran MiXCR on the multiplex PCR reads and lists one entry per CDR3 protein. The table has roughly 100,000 distinct CDR3 sequences, approximately 40% seen once. The specimen was glioma tissue, nonneoplastic brain tissue, or PBMCs (not recorded which). These receptors all come from a human donor with low-grade glioma or glioblastoma, undergoing nonglioma brain surgery, or in good health (not recorded which).

This clonotype has ten or more counts. The genes are TRBV28 and TRBJ1-3; D perhaps matches TRBD1 (6 bases). Per the germline V gene, CDR1 is MDHEN and CDR2 is SYDVKM. The germline V and J ends were trimmed by 6 bases and 3 bases, with 12 bases remaining between them. This CDR3 comprises 14 residues. Here the CDR3 reads CASSRGTFGNTIYF. DNA for the CDR3: TGTGCCAGCAGCCGAGGGACATTTGGAAACACCATATATTTT.

Points on this clonotype: A read error may be the cause here, since a much bigger clone is one base away. The conserved phenylalanine or tryptophan normally closing the CDR3 is absent here, so this likely arose from a read error. The V and J genes are TRBV29-1 and TRBJ1-1; D is ambiguous. V was shortened by 3 bases and J by 4 bases, with 12 bases between the two germline ends. This CDR3 has 13 residues. Germline V lookup: CDR1 SQVTM, CDR2 ANQGSEA. The CDR3 coding sequence is TGCAGCGTTGAGCGGGGAGCCGGCACTGAAGCTTTCTCT. It specifies CSVERGAGTEAFS.

This clonotype was found many times. This chain uses TRBV19 with TRBJ2-3; D gene uncertain. The CDR3 is 14 residues long. Germline CDR1 LNHDA, CDR2 SQIVND (reference sequence). V was clipped by 3 bases and J by 4 bases, with 11 bases between them. The CDR3 sequence: CASSMATQSDTQYF. DNA for the CDR3: TGTGCCAGTAGTATGGCAACCCAATCAGATACGCAGTATTTT.

This clonotype was counted at least ten times. This sequence joins TRBV10-3 and TRBJ2-1; TRBD1 is a possible D gene (6 bases). CDR3 length: 14 residues. The germline CDR1 and CDR2 sequences are ENHRY and SYGVKD. V lost 10 bases and J 7 bases, leaving 20 bases between the germline ends. DNA for the CDR3: TGTGCCACGAGGCAGGGGACCCAGACGAATGAGCAGTTCTTC. Translation gives CATRQGTQTNEQFF.

The gene calls are TRBV14 and TRBJ2-3, with 14 bases identical to TRBD2. In germline, CDR1 is SGHDN, CDR2 FVKESK. The V segment lost 3 bases and the J segment 3 bases; nucleotides outside the gene matches: 5. CDR3 length: 17 amino acids. The CDR3 sequence: CASSQEGLAGGTDTQYF. In nucleotides, the CDR3 is TGTGCCAGCAGCCAGGAAGGACTAGCGGGAGGAACAGATACGCAGTATTTT.

This clonotype came up a few times. This may stem from a read error, because a much larger clone lies one nucleotide away. The chain links TRBV7-9 to TRBJ2-4, with TRBD2 as a possible D gene (5 bases). The germline V gene has CDR1 SEHNR and CDR2 FQNEAQ (reference sequence). The CDR3 loop spans 14 amino acids. Between the trimmed V and J ends, which lost 4 bases and 8 bases, there was a span of 15 bases. This chain's CDR3 is CASSSGLPCDIQYF. As DNA, the CDR3 is TGTGCCAGCAGCTCTGGACTTCCGTGCGACATTCAGTACTTC.

The table lists this clonotype with many counts. A junction end diverges from the germline sequence, so it may reflect a read error. For the CDR3, the DNA is TGTGCCAGCGACAGGGGAGGTCAGACCCAGCATTTT. The encoded protein is CASDRGGQTQHF. The chain combines TRBV19 with TRBJ1-5, with TRBD1 identical over 8 bases. Germline assignment: CDR1 LNHDA and CDR2 SQIVND (reference sequence). This CDR3 spans 12 amino acids.

As to this clonotype: This may be a read error, as it is one base from a much larger clone. The chain links TRBV18 to TRBJ2-6; 8 bases align to TRBD2. The CDR3 is 17 amino acids. The germline V gene encodes CDR1 KGHSH and CDR2 LQKENI. This CDR3 is CASSPERTSSGVNVLTF. The CDR3 nucleotides read TGTGCCAGCTCACCTGAGCGGACTAGCTCTGGGGTCAACGTCCTGACTTTC.

This clonotype was detected many times. The chain has TRBV6-1 and TRBJ2-2; D assignment may be TRBD1 or TRBD2 (6 bases each). The V and J ends lost 7 bases and 0 bases respectively, with 21 bases between them. CDR3 length equals 18 residues. Germline CDR1 MNHNS, CDR2 SASEGT. The DNA for the CDR3 is TGTGCCAGCACCCCCAAACGGGCGGGACACCCGAACACCGGGGAGCTGTTTTTT. This codes for CASTPKRAGHPNTGELFF.